This entry lists 26 T cell receptor beta chains sequenced from one sample in a study of T cell responses to AZD1222 COVID-19 vaccine. The repertoire was sequenced with immunoSEQ multiplex PCR; TCRdb's copy has only in-frame clones and lacks some. The sample contains approximately 75,000 clones, about nine tenths of which appear only once. The sample here was peripheral blood, taken 28 days after the second AZD1222 dose. The source is an adult who received the AZD1222 COVID-19 vaccine.

V and J are TRBV30 and TRBJ1-2, with no clear D. This CDR3 has 12 amino acids. Germline assignment: CDR1 GTSNPN and CDR2 SVGIG (reference sequence). V lost 0 bases and J lost 5, with 7 bases in between. CDR3 protein: CAWSVDRYGYTF. CDR3 bases: TGTGCCTGGAGTGTAGATAGATATGGCTACACCTTC.

The chain has TRBV30 and TRBJ2-3; TRBD1 might be the D (6 bases). The CDR3 covers 15 residues. Trimming pared 4 bases from V and 4 bases from J, leaving 18 bases between. Germline assignment: CDR1 GTSNPN and CDR2 SVGIG (reference sequence). The chain's CDR3 is CAWTSSPTGPDTQYF. CDR3 coding DNA: TGTGCCTGGACCTCTTCCCCCACAGGGCCAGATACGCAGTATTTT. Complete variable domain (other parts from reference TRBV30 and TRBJ2-3): SQTIHQWPATLVQPVGSPLSLECTVEGTSNPNLYWYRQAAGRGLQLLFYSVGIGQISSEVPQNLSASRPQDRQFILSSKKLLLSDSGFYLCAWTSSPTGPDTQYFGPGTRLTVL.

The chain links TRBV6-5 to TRBJ1-1; D is perhaps TRBD1 (5 bases). The CDR3 totals 15 residues. In germline, CDR1 is MNHEY, CDR2 SVGAGI. V lost 0 bases and J lost 5, with 13 bases in between. CDR3 residues: CASSYSGTGVTEAFF. DNA of the CDR3: TGTGCCAGCAGTTACTCCGGGACTGGGGTGACTGAAGCTTTCTTT.

This clone occurred once. The chain joins TRBV2 to TRBJ1-5; D is perhaps TRBD1 (6 bases). Germline lookup yields CDR1 SNHLY and CDR2 FYNNEI. The CDR3 covers 15 residues. Trimming stripped 6 bases from V and 1 base from J, with 13 bases between. The CDR3 here is CASRGASGSNQPQHF. The CDR3 DNA reads TGTGCCAGCAGGGGGGCCAGTGGCAGCAATCAGCCCCAGCATTTT.

The DNA for the CDR3 is TGTGCCAGCAGTTCCTCGGGGTACACTGAAGCTTTCTTT. Its translation: CASSSSGYTEAFF. The J gene is TRBJ1-1, the V gene TRBV28; D is uncertain. The germline gives CDR1 MDHEN, CDR2 SYDVKM. V dropped 4 bases and J dropped 3 bases, with 9 bases sitting between them. The CDR3 is made up of 13 amino acids.

This chain joins TRBV5-4 and TRBJ1-1; 8 bases match TRBD1. The CDR3 totals 14 residues. Germline values: CDR1 SGHNT, CDR2 YYREEE (reference sequence). V lost 3 bases, J lost 3 bases, and 4 bases stayed unmatched. CDR3 DNA: TGTGCCAGCAGCTGGACAGGGAAGGACACTGAAGCTTTCTTT. Its protein is CASSWTGKDTEAFF.

The rearrangement links TRBV20-1 to TRBJ1-2; D is perhaps TRBD1 (5 bases). Per germline, CDR1 DFQATT and CDR2 SNEGSKA (reference sequence). Trimming shortened V by 6 bases and J by 2 bases, and 7 bases separated the two germline ends. The CDR3 has 11 residues. CDR3 nucleotide sequence: TGCAGTGCAAACAGGAACTATGGCTACACCTTC. It translates to CSANRNYGYTF.

The J gene is TRBJ1-6, the V gene TRBV5-1, with D hard to call. Germline CDR1 is SGHRS and CDR2 is YFSETQ. The V and J ends lost 9 bases and 13 bases respectively, with 20 bases between them. The CDR3 covers 13 residues. The CDR3 nucleotides are TGCGCCACCTCCCTTTCCGCACAATCGCCCCTCCACTTT. Amino acid sequence: CATSLSAQSPLHF.

The chain is built from TRBV18 and TRBJ2-7; D perhaps matches TRBD1 (6 bases). The V and J ends lost 6 bases and 2 bases respectively, with 11 bases between them. The CDR3 has 13 amino acids. The germline CDR1 and CDR2 sequences are KGHSH and LQKENI. CDR3 DNA: TGTGCCAGCTCGAGGACAGAAGCCTACGAGCAGTACTTC. This translates into CASSRTEAYEQYF.

V gene TRBV19 combines with J gene TRBJ1-5; a possible D gene is TRBD1 (5 bases). The CDR3 consists of 17 residues. Looked up from germline, CDR1 is LNHDA and CDR2 is SQIVND (reference sequence). Trimming left V 5 bases short and J 2 bases short, with 19 bases between. The chain's CDR3 is CASSPYGRAVGNQPQHF. The CDR3 DNA reads TGTGCCAGTAGTCCATACGGCAGGGCGGTGGGCAATCAGCCCCAGCATTTT. Looking up the rest from reference TRBV19 and TRBJ1-5 gives the full variable domain: DGGITQSPKYLFRKEGQNVTLSCEQNLNHDAMYWYRQDPGQGLRLIYYSQIVNDFQKGDIAEGYSVSREKKESFPLTVTSAQKNPTAFYLCASSPYGRAVGNQPQHFGDGTRLSIL.

The chain combines TRBV3-1 (or the pseudogene TRBV3-2) with TRBJ1-1; D gene unclear. This CDR3 is 12 amino acids long. V shed 2 bases and J shed 5 bases, with 6 bases lying between them. CDR1 and CDR2 from the germline V gene are LGHDT and YNNKEL (reference sequence). CDR3 sequence: CASSQKATEAFF. CDR3 sequence (DNA): TGTGCCAGCAGCCAAAAGGCGACTGAAGCTTTCTTT.

This chain joins TRBV19 and TRBJ1-4; no reliable D call. Germline V gene data show CDR1 as LNHDA and CDR2 as SQIVND (reference sequence). V lost 5 bases and J 6 bases, leaving 10 bases between the germline ends. This CDR3 region has 13 residues. This chain's CDR3 is CASSAWGHEKLFF. The CDR3 nucleotides read TGTGCCAGTAGTGCATGGGGTCATGAAAAACTGTTTTTT.

This chain links TRBV9 with TRBJ2-3; D unresolved. Trimming stripped 3 bases from V and 6 bases from J, with 8 bases between. Germline CDR1 reads SGDLS; CDR2 reads YYNGEE. This CDR3 is 12 amino acids long. The CDR3 bases are TGTGCCAGCAGCGCCCCTGAGGATACGCAGTATTTT. As protein: CASSAPEDTQYF.

V is TRBV5-4 and J is TRBJ2-5; D is possibly TRBD1 (6 bases). The CDR3 contains 14 residues. With 0 bases removed from V and 4 bases from J, the gap between germline ends came to 10 bases. Germline CDR1 is SGHNT and CDR2 is YYREEE (reference sequence). CDR3 sequence reads: CASSLEGVGETQYF. CDR3 coding DNA: TGTGCCAGCAGCTTGGAGGGGGTCGGAGAGACCCAGTACTTC.

V usage is TRBV7-2 and J usage is TRBJ2-3; D ambiguous. The CDR3 totals 14 residues. Germline loops: CDR1 SGHTA, CDR2 FQGNSA. Trimming took off 1 base at V and 0 bases at J, with 5 bases between the two ends. The CDR3 DNA reads as TGTGCCAGCAGCTTAGACCGTAGCACAGATACGCAGTATTTT. It encodes CASSLDRSTDTQYF.

This chain connects TRBV5-1 to TRBJ1-1; 7 nucleotides agree with TRBD1. V shed 5 bases and J 8 bases; nucleotides not matched to a gene: 3. The germline CDR1 and CDR2 sequences are SGHRS and YFSETQ. CDR3 length: 11 amino acids. The CDR3 DNA reads as TGCGCCAGCAGGTCGGGACAGGAAGCTTTCTTT. Amino acid sequence: CASRSGQEAFF.

The chain has TRBV19 and TRBJ1-6; no clear D. Between the trimmed V and J ends, which lost 1 base and 12 bases, there was a span of 19 bases. Germline CDR1 LNHDA, CDR2 SQIVND (reference sequence). The CDR3 has 16 residues. The chain's CDR3 is CASSIGPIVQELPLHF. DNA for the CDR3: TGTGCCAGTAGTATAGGTCCGATCGTTCAAGAGCTACCCCTCCACTTT.

This clone was observed a handful of times. CDR3: CASSYGHEQYF. The CDR3 DNA reads as TGTGCCAGCAGTTACGGTCACGAGCAGTACTTC. The chain recombines TRBV6-5 with TRBJ2-7; D not certain. CDR1 MNHEY and CDR2 SVGAGI come from the germline V gene. The CDR3 length is 11 residues. V lost 2 bases, J lost 5 bases, and 4 bases lay in between.

The V call is TRBV7-8, the J call TRBJ2-2; 8 positions match TRBD1. Germline V gives CDR1 SGHVS, CDR2 FQNEAQ. The length of the CDR3 is 17 residues. J was trimmed by 0 bases and V by 0 bases; bases with no gene match: 3. CDR3 DNA: TGTGCCAGCAGCTTAGCACGGACAGGGACGAACACCGGGGAGCTGTTTTTT. Translation: CASSLARTGTNTGELFF.

The genes are TRBV7-8 and TRBJ2-7, with 7 bases fitting TRBD2. Germline CDR1 reads SGHVS; CDR2 reads FQNEAQ. The CDR3 is 12 residues long. V lost 1 base and J lost 6; bases outside the gene matches: 0. The CDR3 DNA reads TGTGCCAGCAGCTTAGGGACTAGCGAGCAGTACTTC. This encodes CASSLGTSEQYF.

This clone was counted a single time. The chain carries TRBV6-5 and TRBJ1-2, with TRBD1 as a possible D gene (6 bases). CDR3 length: 14 residues. Germline loops: CDR1 MNHEY, CDR2 SVGAGI. The V end was cut by 6 bases, the J end by 4 bases, with 15 bases between. The CDR3 DNA follows: TGTGCCAGCAGAGGCGGGGGGCTGGGCTATGGCTACACCTTC. Amino acids: CASRGGGLGYGYTF.

This clone was recorded a few times. This chain joins TRBV7-6 and TRBJ2-1; TRBD2 agrees at 12 bases. With V trimmed by 2 bases and J by 2 bases, 4 bases remained unmatched. This CDR3 has 17 residues. The V gene's germline CDR1 is SGHVS and CDR2 FNYEAQ. The CDR3 coding sequence is TGTGCCAGCAGCTTACCACCTAGCGGGGGGGCCTACAATGAGCAGTTCTTC. Protein product: CASSLPPSGGAYNEQFF.

This clone is categorized as medium-sized. V is TRBV19 and J is TRBJ2-3; TRBD2 matches 10 bases. The V gene end was trimmed by 3 bases and the J gene end by 4 bases; junction bases not matched to a gene: 4. Germline-derived CDR1 and CDR2 are LNHDA and SQIVND (reference sequence). The CDR3 is made up of 15 amino acids. CDR3 residues: CASSMSGGAPDTQYF. Here the CDR3 DNA reads TGTGCCAGTAGTATGAGCGGGGGGGCCCCAGATACGCAGTATTTT.

The CDR3 is CASSPASIYGYTF. DNA for the CDR3: TGTGCCAGCTCACCAGCCTCGATCTATGGCTACACCTTC. The chain joins TRBV18 to TRBJ1-2; D not certain. CDR3 length equals 13 residues. V lost 2 bases and J 4 bases, leaving 8 bases between the germline ends. CDR1 and CDR2 from the germline V gene are KGHSH and LQKENI.

The gene calls are TRBV7-2 and TRBJ1-6, with D perhaps matching TRBD1 (5 bases). The CDR3 runs to 16 residues. Trimming pared 6 bases from V and 6 bases from J, leaving 18 bases between. Germline CDR1 reads SGHTA; CDR2 reads FQGNSA. The CDR3 loop is CASRYSGAGLNSPLHF. CDR3 in DNA: TGTGCCAGCAGGTACAGTGGGGCGGGCCTTAATTCACCCCTCCACTTT.

The V call is TRBV24-1, the J call TRBJ1-5, with D unclear. Germline values: CDR1 KGHDR, CDR2 SFDVKD. Trimming removed 11 bases from V and 1 base from J, with 11 bases in between. This CDR3 region has 13 residues. The CDR3 nucleotides read TGTGCCATTGGAGGTGGGAGCAATCAGCCCCAGCATTTT. This gives the protein CAIGGGSNQPQHF.